The 26 T cell receptor beta chains in this list originate from one sample, sequenced in a study of blood T cell repertoires in COVID-19. Measured with immunoSEQ multiplex PCR; TCRdb has only the in-frame clones, and not every one. The sample yields about 240,000 clones, about 85% seen once. Source material: peripheral blood. The receptors derive from a woman aged 60-70 years with active or convalescent COVID-19.

The chain carries TRBV2 and TRBJ2-7; possible D gene TRBD1, 5 bases. V gave up 7 bases and J gave up 7 bases, with 8 bases separating them. The CDR3 loop spans 10 amino acids. Germline loops: CDR1 SNHLY, CDR2 FYNNEI. This CDR3 is CASMQGEQYV. The CDR3, as DNA: TGTGCCAGCATGCAGGGAGAGCAGTACGTC.

This clone was counted only a few times. The chain couples TRBV5-1 to TRBJ1-2; 10 bases are a match to TRBD1. J lost 6 bases, V lost 0 bases, and 5 bases had no gene match. CDR3 length: 15 residues. Germline assignment: CDR1 SGHRS and CDR2 YFSETQ. In DNA, the CDR3 is TGCGCCAGCAGCTTGGGGGGACAGGGGACGGATGGCTACACCTTC. Protein: CASSLGGQGTDGYTF.

The V and J genes are TRBV18 and TRBJ1-1, with D tentatively TRBD1 (5 bases). CDR3 length: 12 amino acids. Trimming removed 6 bases from V and 2 bases from J, with 7 bases in between. Germline-derived CDR1 and CDR2 are KGHSH and LQKENI. The CDR3 spells CASSTVNTEAFF. The DNA of the CDR3 is TGTGCCAGCTCGACAGTAAACACTGAAGCTTTCTTT.

This sequence joins TRBV15 and TRBJ2-1; 7 nucleotides match TRBD1. Germline lookup yields CDR1 LNHNV and CDR2 YYDKDF (reference sequence). The V gene end was trimmed by 5 bases and the J gene end by 7 bases; junction bases not matched to a gene: 14. CDR3 length: 16 amino acids. The CDR3 loop reads CATSSSPGQVRNEQFF. As DNA, the CDR3 is TGTGCCACCAGCTCTAGCCCCGGACAGGTTAGGAATGAGCAGTTCTTC.

This sequence joins TRBV18 and TRBJ2-5; 7 bases match TRBD1. Germline V gene data show CDR1 as KGHSH and CDR2 as LQKENI. V trimming: 8 bases; J trimming: 0 bases; junction bases outside the gene matches: 6. This CDR3 is built from 14 residues. CDR3 bases: TGTGCCAGCAGCCAGGGACAGAACCAAGAGACCCAGTACTTC. Amino acids: CASSQGQNQETQYF.

This clone came up a few times. The V gene is TRBV11-2, the J gene TRBJ2-7; 12 bases fit TRBD1. The CDR3 consists of 14 residues. The V segment lost 3 bases and the J segment 9 bases; nucleotides outside the gene matches: 6. Germline assignment: CDR1 SGHAT and CDR2 FQNNGV. CDR3 residues: CASSFGGQGALQYF. CDR3 bases: TGTGCCAGCAGCTTTGGGGGACAGGGGGCCTTGCAGTACTTC.

The genes are TRBV7-9 and TRBJ1-1, with unresolved D. The germline gives CDR1 SEHNR, CDR2 FQNEAQ (reference sequence). The CDR3 runs to 14 residues. V lost 1 base to trimming and J lost 0 bases, with 6 bases between them. The CDR3 DNA is TGTGCCAGCAGCTTAGTAGCTATGAACACTGAAGCTTTCTTT. Translating gives CASSLVAMNTEAFF.

The V call is TRBV4-1, the J call TRBJ2-5; 8 nucleotides match TRBD1. The germline gives CDR1 MGHRA, CDR2 YSYEKL. With V trimmed by 2 bases and J by 3 bases, 8 bases remained unmatched. This CDR3 is built from 16 residues. DNA of the CDR3: TGCGCCAGCAGCCAAATGGGACCAGGGGGCAAAGAGACCCAGTACTTC. This encodes CASSQMGPGGKETQYF.

This chain uses TRBV5-6 with TRBJ2-7; TRBD1 aligns across 10 bases. Looked up from germline, CDR1 is SGHDT and CDR2 is YYEEEE. Unmatched junction bases numbered 5, after V lost 5 bases and J lost 3 bases. The CDR3 is made up of 14 amino acids. CDR3 loop: CASSWTGGLYEQYF. DNA of the CDR3: TGTGCCAGCAGTTGGACAGGGGGGCTCTACGAGCAGTACTTC.

The gene calls are TRBV7-9 and TRBJ1-4, with TRBD1 identical over 9 bases. Germline V gene data show CDR1 as SEHNR and CDR2 as FQNEAQ (reference sequence). J was trimmed by 7 bases and V by 5 bases; bases with no gene match: 11. The CDR3 sequence is 16 residues long. CDR3 sequence reads: CASSPTGGPFGEKLFF. The CDR3 DNA sequence: TGTGCCAGCAGCCCTACAGGGGGCCCTTTTGGTGAAAAACTGTTTTTT.

This clone was observed a handful of times. The chain has TRBV18 and TRBJ1-1, with a possible D match to TRBD1 (6 bases). V was shortened by 6 bases and J by 4 bases, with 18 bases between the two germline ends. Germline CDR1 reads KGHSH; CDR2 reads LQKENI. CDR3 length: 15 amino acids. CDR3 amino acids: CASSPEWGLSTEAFF. The DNA of the CDR3 is TGTGCCAGCTCCCCTGAGTGGGGGCTCAGCACTGAAGCTTTCTTT.

This chain links TRBV6-4 with TRBJ1-1, with 7 nucleotides matching TRBD1. The germline gives CDR1 MRHNA, CDR2 SNTAGT. The CDR3 length is 14 residues. The junction had 7 bases not matched to a gene; V was cut back by 5 bases and J by 4 bases. DNA of the CDR3: TGTGCCAGCAGTACCGACAGGGACGGCACTGAAGCTTTCTTT. This translates into CASSTDRDGTEAFF.

This clone has only one observation. The chain is built from TRBV9 and TRBJ1-2, with 11 bases lining up with TRBD1. After removal of 3 bases from V and 4 bases from J, the junction contained 5 bases not matched to a gene. Germline loops: CDR1 SGDLS, CDR2 YYNGEE. The CDR3 sequence is 15 residues long. The CDR3 is CASSAGTGGFYGYTF. CDR3 in DNA: TGTGCCAGCAGCGCCGGGACAGGGGGGTTCTATGGCTACACCTTC.

The chain combines TRBV6-5 with TRBJ1-1, with D hard to call. Trimming stripped 7 bases from V and 0 bases from J, with 9 bases between. The CDR3 is 13 residues long. The germline V gene encodes CDR1 MNHEY and CDR2 SVGAGI. The CDR3 is CASTKQLNTEAFF. DNA of the CDR3: TGTGCCAGCACCAAACAACTGAACACTGAAGCTTTCTTT.

The chain combines TRBV5-1 with TRBJ2-2, with D possibly matching TRBD2 (5 bases). Germline V CDR1 and CDR2: SGHRS, YFSETQ. The CDR3 runs 15 residues. Trimming cost V 7 bases and J 3 bases, with 16 bases left between them. CDR3 in DNA: TGCGCCAGCTCCCTGGAGGTAGCCGACACCGGGGAGCTGTTTTTT. It yields the protein CASSLEVADTGELFF.

The chain carries TRBV6-5 and TRBJ2-7, with 10 bases identical to TRBD1. J gave up 5 bases and V 9 bases, and 10 bases lay outside the gene matches. This CDR3 contains 14 residues. CDR1 MNHEY and CDR2 SVGAGI come from the germline V gene. DNA for the CDR3: TGTGCCAGTAGAGCAGACAGGGGGCTCAACGAGCAGTACTTC. Amino acids: CASRADRGLNEQYF.

V and J are TRBV24-1 and TRBJ1-2; D gene uncertain. From germline, CDR1 is KGHDR and CDR2 SFDVKD. CDR3 size: 15 residues. Trimming took off 7 bases at V and 3 bases at J, with 17 bases between the two ends. The CDR3 DNA follows: TGTGCCACCAGGTGGGCTCAGGTGGAAGACTATGGCTACACCTTC. This codes for CATRWAQVEDYGYTF.

The V call is TRBV6-5, the J call TRBJ1-2; 8 positions match TRBD1. The CDR3 runs 14 residues. Germline CDR1 MNHEY, CDR2 SVGAGI. Trimming took 7 bases from V and 5 from J; bases not matched to a gene: 9. The CDR3 protein is CASTYTGGSYGYTF. For the CDR3, the DNA is TGTGCCAGCACGTACACAGGGGGGAGTTATGGCTACACCTTC.

The chain links TRBV6-5 to TRBJ2-7, with D unclear. Germline CDR1 MNHEY, CDR2 SVGAGI. The CDR3 spans 13 residues. V was pared by 5 bases and J by 3 bases, with 11 bases between. As DNA, the CDR3 is TGTGCCAGCAGTCCCCTACTTGTCTACGAGCAGTACTTC. Amino acid sequence: CASSPLLVYEQYF.

This chain uses TRBV4-2 with TRBJ2-3, with 9 nucleotides matching TRBD2. The CDR3 extends over 18 amino acids. Germline lookup yields CDR1 LGHNA and CDR2 YNFKEQ. The trim removed 0 bases at V and 3 bases at J, leaving 10 bases unmatched. This CDR3 reads CASSQDPAGGVWTDTQYF. CDR3 nucleotide sequence: TGTGCCAGCAGCCAAGATCCAGCGGGGGGAGTTTGGACAGATACGCAGTATTTT.

The genes are TRBV7-9 and TRBJ2-7; 7 nucleotides agree with TRBD1. CDR1 is SEHNR and CDR2 is FQNEAQ in the germline V gene (reference sequence). The CDR3 sequence is 14 residues long. V was clipped by 2 bases and J by 1 base; unmatched bases: 2. This chain's CDR3 is CASSLTGQSYEQYF. CDR3 DNA: TGTGCCAGCAGCTTAACGGGACAGTCCTACGAGCAGTACTTC.

This clone turned up a few times. The rearrangement links TRBV27 to TRBJ2-3, with D perhaps matching TRBD1 (6 bases). The germline V gene encodes CDR1 MNHEY and CDR2 SMNVEV (reference sequence). This CDR3 is built from 16 residues. Trimming stripped 6 bases from V and 4 bases from J, with 20 bases between. In DNA form, the CDR3 reads TGTGCCAGCAGCCCTGATACAGGGTTGGGTTCAGATACGCAGTATTTT. It codes for CASSPDTGLGSDTQYF.

The V and J genes are TRBV28 and TRBJ1-4; 8 bases line up with TRBD1. Germline V gene lookup returns CDR1 MDHEN and CDR2 SYDVKM. This CDR3 is 16 amino acids long. Losses at the gene ends were 8 bases for V and 0 bases for J; bases not matched to a gene: 8. Written as DNA, the CDR3 is TGTGCCAGCGTTTCGACAGGGGCAGCAACTAATGAAAAACTGTTTTTT. Protein product: CASVSTGAATNEKLFF.

This chain connects TRBV3-1 (or the pseudogene TRBV3-2) to TRBJ2-3; TRBD2 matches at 7 bases. The CDR3 runs 15 residues. After removal of 1 base from V and 1 base from J, the junction contained 2 bases not matched to a gene. CDR1 LGHDT and CDR2 YNNKEL come from the germline V gene (reference sequence). This CDR3 is CASSQVAGRTDTQYF. In nucleotides, the CDR3 is TGTGCCAGCAGCCAAGTAGCGGGCCGCACAGATACGCAGTATTTT.

The rearrangement joins TRBV7-9 to TRBJ1-5; maybe TRBD1 (5 bases). With 6 bases removed from V and 3 bases from J, the gap between germline ends came to 12 bases. Germline V CDR1 and CDR2: SEHNR, FQNEAQ (reference sequence). This CDR3 region has 14 residues. CDR3 region: CASSAGGSNQPQHF. DNA for the CDR3: TGTGCCAGCAGTGCTGGGGGGTCCAATCAGCCCCAGCATTTT.

The chain combines TRBV4-1 with TRBJ2-1; D is perhaps TRBD2 (6 bases). CDR1 is MGHRA and CDR2 is YSYEKL in the germline V gene. This CDR3 region has 17 residues. V lost 0 bases and J 4 bases, leaving 16 bases between the germline ends. For the CDR3, the DNA is TGCGCCAGCAGCCAAGAGGTCAGGCGGGATGTATACAATGAGCAGTTCTTC. Its translation is CASSQEVRRDVYNEQFF.